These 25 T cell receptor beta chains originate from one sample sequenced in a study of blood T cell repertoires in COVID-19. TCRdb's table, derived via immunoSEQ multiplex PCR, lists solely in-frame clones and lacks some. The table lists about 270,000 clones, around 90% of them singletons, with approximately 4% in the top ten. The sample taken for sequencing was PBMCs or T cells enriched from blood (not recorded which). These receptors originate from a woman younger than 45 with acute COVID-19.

The CDR3 protein is CATSGRAPDTQYF. DNA of the CDR3: TGTGCCACCAGCGGGAGGGCCCCAGATACGCAGTATTTT. The chain joins TRBV15 to TRBJ2-3, with 7 bases aligning to TRBD2. From germline, CDR1 is LNHNV and CDR2 YYDKDF (reference sequence). CDR3 length: 13 amino acids. V was clipped by 5 bases and J by 4 bases; unmatched bases: 3.

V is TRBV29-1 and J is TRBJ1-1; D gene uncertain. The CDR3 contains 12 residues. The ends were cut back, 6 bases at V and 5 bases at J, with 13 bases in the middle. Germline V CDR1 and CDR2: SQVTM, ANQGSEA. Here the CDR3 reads CSVRRGGTEAFF. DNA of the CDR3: TGCAGCGTCCGGCGGGGAGGGACTGAAGCTTTCTTT.

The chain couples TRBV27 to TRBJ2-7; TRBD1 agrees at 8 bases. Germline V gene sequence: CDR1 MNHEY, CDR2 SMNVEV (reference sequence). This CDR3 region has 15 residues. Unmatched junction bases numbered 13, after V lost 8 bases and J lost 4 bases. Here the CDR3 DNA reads TGTGCCAGCGGAAAGATCGGGACAGGTACTTACGAGCAGTACTTC. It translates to CASGKIGTGTYEQYF.

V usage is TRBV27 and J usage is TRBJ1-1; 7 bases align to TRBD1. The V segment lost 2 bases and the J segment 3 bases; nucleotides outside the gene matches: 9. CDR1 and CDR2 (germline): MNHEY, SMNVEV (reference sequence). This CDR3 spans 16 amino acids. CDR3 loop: CASSLRGTALDTEAFF. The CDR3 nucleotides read TGTGCCAGCAGTTTACGAGGGACAGCGTTGGACACTGAAGCTTTCTTT.

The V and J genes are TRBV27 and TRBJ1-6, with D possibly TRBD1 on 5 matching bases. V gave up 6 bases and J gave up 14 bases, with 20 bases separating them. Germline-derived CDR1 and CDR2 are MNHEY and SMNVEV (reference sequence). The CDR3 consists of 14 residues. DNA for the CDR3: TGTGCCAGCAGCCAGGGACTTAGGGCTTGGACCCTCCACTTT. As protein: CASSQGLRAWTLHF.

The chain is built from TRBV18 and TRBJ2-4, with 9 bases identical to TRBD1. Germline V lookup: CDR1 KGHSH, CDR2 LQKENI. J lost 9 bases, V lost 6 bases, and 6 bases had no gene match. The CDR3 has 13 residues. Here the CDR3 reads CASSTGGMSIQYF. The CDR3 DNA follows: TGTGCCAGCTCTACAGGGGGCATGAGCATTCAGTACTTC.

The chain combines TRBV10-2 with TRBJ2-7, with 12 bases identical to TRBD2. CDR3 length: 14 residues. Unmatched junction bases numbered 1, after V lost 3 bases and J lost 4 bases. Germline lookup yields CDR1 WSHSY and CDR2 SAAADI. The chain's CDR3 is CASSELAGGYEQYF. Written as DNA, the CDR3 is TGCGCCAGCAGTGAACTAGCGGGAGGATACGAGCAGTACTTC.

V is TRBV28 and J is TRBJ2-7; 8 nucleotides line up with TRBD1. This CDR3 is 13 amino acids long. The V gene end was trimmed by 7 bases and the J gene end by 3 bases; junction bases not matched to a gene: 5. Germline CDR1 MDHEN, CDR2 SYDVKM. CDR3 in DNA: TGTGCCAGCATCCTGACAGGGGACTACGAGCAGTACTTC. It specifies CASILTGDYEQYF.

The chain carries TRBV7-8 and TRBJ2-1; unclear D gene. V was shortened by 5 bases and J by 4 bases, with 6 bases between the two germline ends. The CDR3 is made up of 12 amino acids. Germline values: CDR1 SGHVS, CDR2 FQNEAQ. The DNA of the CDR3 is TGTGCCAGCAGCCTCACATACAATGAGCAGTTCTTC. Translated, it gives CASSLTYNEQFF.

CDR3 protein: CASSTGQSIGAFF. In nucleotides, the CDR3 is TGTGCCAGCAGTACTGGACAGTCCATTGGGGCTTTCTTT. The chain couples TRBV6-5 to TRBJ1-1, with D possibly being TRBD1 (6 bases). CDR1 and CDR2 from the germline V gene are MNHEY and SVGAGI. V was trimmed by 5 bases and J by 11 bases, leaving 18 bases between them. This CDR3 contains 13 residues.

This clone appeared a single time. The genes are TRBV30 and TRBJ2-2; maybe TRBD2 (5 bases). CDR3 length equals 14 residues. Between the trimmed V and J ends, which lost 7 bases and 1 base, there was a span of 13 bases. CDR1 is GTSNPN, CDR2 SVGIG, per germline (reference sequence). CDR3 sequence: CASTRGQNTGELFF. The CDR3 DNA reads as TGTGCCTCCACCCGGGGTCAGAACACCGGGGAGCTGTTTTTT.

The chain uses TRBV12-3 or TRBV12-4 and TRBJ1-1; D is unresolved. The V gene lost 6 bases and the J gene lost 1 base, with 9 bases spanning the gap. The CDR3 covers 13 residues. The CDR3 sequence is CASRKEGNTEAFF. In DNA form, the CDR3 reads TGTGCCAGCAGAAAAGAGGGGAACACTGAAGCTTTCTTT.

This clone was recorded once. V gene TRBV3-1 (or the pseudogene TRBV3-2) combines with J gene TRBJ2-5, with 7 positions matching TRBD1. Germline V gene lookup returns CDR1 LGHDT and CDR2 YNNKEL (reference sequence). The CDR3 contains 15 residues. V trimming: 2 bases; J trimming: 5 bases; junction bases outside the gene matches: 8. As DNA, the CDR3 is TGTGCCAGCAGCCAAAACGGGGACAGAGGGGAGACCCAGTACTTC. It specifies CASSQNGDRGETQYF.

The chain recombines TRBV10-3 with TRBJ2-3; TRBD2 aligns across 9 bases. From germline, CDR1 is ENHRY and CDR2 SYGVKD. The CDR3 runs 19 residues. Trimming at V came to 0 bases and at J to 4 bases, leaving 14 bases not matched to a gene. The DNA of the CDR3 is TGTGCCATCAGTGAGTCTTATGGCGGGAGGGCCGTGGAGGCAGATACGCAGTATTTT. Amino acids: CAISESYGGRAVEADTQYF.

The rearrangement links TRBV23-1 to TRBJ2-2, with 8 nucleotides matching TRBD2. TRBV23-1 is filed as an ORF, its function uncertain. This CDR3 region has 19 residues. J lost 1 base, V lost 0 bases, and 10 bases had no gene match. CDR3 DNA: TGCGCCAGCAGTCAATCGAAACCGGGAGGGCCAGTGAACACCGGGGAGCTGTTTTTT. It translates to CASSQSKPGGPVNTGELFF.

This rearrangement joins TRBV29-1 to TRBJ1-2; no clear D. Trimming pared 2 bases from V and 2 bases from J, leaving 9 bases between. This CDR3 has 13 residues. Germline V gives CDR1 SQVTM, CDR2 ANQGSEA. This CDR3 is CSVEHEANYGYTF. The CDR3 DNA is TGCAGCGTTGAACACGAGGCGAACTATGGCTACACCTTC.

The CDR3 loop reads CASSPPGMGGGYTF. In DNA, the CDR3 is TGTGCCAGCAGCCCGCCAGGGATGGGGGGTGGCTACACCTTC. The chain employs TRBV7-9 and TRBJ1-2, with D possibly TRBD1 on 5 matching bases. With 5 bases removed from V and 7 bases from J, the gap between germline ends came to 17 bases. This CDR3 has 14 residues. Looked up from germline, CDR1 is SEHNR and CDR2 is FQNEAQ (reference sequence).

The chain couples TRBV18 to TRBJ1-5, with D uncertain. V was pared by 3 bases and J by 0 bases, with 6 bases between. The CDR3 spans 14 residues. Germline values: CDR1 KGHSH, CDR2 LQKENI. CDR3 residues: CASSPSNSNQPQHF. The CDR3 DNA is TGTGCCAGCTCACCTAGCAATAGCAATCAGCCCCAGCATTTT.

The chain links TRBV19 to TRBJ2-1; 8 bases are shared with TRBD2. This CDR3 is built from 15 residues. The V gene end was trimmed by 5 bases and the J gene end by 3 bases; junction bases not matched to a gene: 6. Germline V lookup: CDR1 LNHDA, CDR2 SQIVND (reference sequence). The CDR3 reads CASSLSGSYYNEQFF. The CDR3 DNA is TGTGCCAGTAGTTTAAGCGGGAGTTACTACAATGAGCAGTTCTTC.

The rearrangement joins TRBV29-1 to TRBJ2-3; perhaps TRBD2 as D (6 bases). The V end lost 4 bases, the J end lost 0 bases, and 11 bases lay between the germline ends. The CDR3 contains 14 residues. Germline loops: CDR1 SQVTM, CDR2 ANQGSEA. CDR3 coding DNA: TGCAGCGTTGTTGGGCGGGATAGCACAGATACGCAGTATTTT. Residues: CSVVGRDSTDTQYF.

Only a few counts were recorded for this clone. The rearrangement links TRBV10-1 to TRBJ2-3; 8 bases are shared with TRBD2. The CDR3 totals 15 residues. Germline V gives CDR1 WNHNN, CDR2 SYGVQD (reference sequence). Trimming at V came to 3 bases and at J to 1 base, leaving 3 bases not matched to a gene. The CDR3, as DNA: TGCGCCAGCAGTGATCGGCGGGAGGGCACAGATACGCAGTATTTT. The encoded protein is CASSDRREGTDTQYF.

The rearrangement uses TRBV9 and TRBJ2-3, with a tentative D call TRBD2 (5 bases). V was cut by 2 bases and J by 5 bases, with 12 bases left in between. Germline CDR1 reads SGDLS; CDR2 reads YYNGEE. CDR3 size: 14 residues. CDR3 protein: CASSVGGSGDTQYF. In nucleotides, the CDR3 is TGTGCCAGCAGCGTCGGTGGGAGCGGAGATACGCAGTATTTT.

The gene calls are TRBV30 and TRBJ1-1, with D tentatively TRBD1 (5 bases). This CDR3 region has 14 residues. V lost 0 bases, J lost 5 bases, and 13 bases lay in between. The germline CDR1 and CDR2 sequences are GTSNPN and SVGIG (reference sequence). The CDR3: CAWSVIQGGTEAFF. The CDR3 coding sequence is TGTGCCTGGAGTGTGATTCAGGGAGGTACTGAAGCTTTCTTT.

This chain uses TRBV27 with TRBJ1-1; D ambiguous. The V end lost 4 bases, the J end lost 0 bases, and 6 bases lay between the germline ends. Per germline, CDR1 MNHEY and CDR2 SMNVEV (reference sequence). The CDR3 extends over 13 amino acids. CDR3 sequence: CASSWEVNTEAFF. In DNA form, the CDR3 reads TGTGCCAGCAGTTGGGAGGTGAACACTGAAGCTTTCTTT.

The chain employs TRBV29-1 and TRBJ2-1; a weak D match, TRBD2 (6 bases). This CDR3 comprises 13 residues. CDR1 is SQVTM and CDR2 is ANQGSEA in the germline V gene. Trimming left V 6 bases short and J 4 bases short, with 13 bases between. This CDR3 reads CSVETRRYNEQFF. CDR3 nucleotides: TGCAGCGTGGAGACTAGAAGATACAATGAGCAGTTCTTC.